This is a list of T cell receptor beta chains from one sample in a study of cytomegalovirus exposure and HLA in healthy donors. Generated by immunoSEQ multiplex PCR, the TCRdb table keeps only in-frame clones and is missing some. The table records under 200,000 clones, roughly nine tenths of them present only once. Sample: PBMCs. These receptors all stem from a boy aged 2-9 years in good health and CMV-seronegative. Both conserved end residues are part of each CDR3. D genes are given only for firm matches. Only part of the rows carry a size: once, few, many, or a class if the clone is expanded.

-	14	TRBV27	TRBJ2-1	-	CASSFGTNYNEQFF	TGTGCCAGCAGTTTCGGGACAAACTACAATGAGCAGTTCTTC
-	13	TRBV5-1	TRBJ2-3	-	CASSLEVRDTQYF	TGCGCCAGCAGCTTGGAGGTGAGGGATACGCAGTATTTT
few	13	TRBV6-5	TRBJ1-1	-	CASTREGWTEAFF	TGTGCCAGCACCAGGGAGGGGTGGACTGAAGCTTTCTTT
-	12	TRBV6-5	TRBJ2-7	-	CASSQDYYEQYF	TGTGCCAGCAGTCAGGACTACTACGAGCAGTACTTC
few	15	TRBV7-6	TRBJ1-1	-	CASSLQAGKDTEAFF	TGTGCCAGCAGCCTACAGGCGGGGAAGGACACTGAAGCTTTCTTT
-	13	TRBV6-4	TRBJ2-1	-	CASSATARLAQFF	TGTGCCAGCAGTGCGACTGCCCGCCTCGCGCAGTTCTTC
-	13	TRBV10-3	TRBJ2-7	-	CAISALGQDEQYF	TGTGCCATCAGCGCCTTGGGCCAGGACGAGCAGTACTTC
-	14	TRBV19	TRBJ1-2	-	CARKTGWLYYGYTF	TGTGCCAGAAAGACAGGCTGGTTGTACTATGGCTACACCTTC
few	15	TRBV28	TRBJ2-4	TRBD1	CASRPTGWTKNIQYF	TGTGCCAGCAGGCCGACAGGGTGGACCAAAAACATTCAGTACTTC
-	14	TRBV5-1	TRBJ2-7	-	CASRLAPFPYEQYF	TGCGCCAGCAGGCTGGCCCCTTTTCCCTACGAGCAGTACTTC
-	11	TRBV6-1	TRBJ2-7	-	CASRRGGDWYF	TGTGCCAGTCGCCGTGGAGGGGATTGGTACTTC
-	15	TRBV6-5	TRBJ1-2	-	CASSYSPGVGYGYTF	TGTGCCAGCAGTTACAGCCCAGGGGTGGGCTATGGCTACACCTTC
-	19	TRBV27	TRBJ1-1	TRBD1	CASSPPRGGLQGANTEAFF	TGTGCCAGCAGTCCCCCGCGAGGCGGGCTCCAGGGGGCTAACACTGAAGCTTTCTTT
-	14	TRBV9	TRBJ1-1	-	CASSVARENSEAFF	TGTGCCAGCAGCGTAGCTAGGGAGAACTCCGAAGCTTTCTTT
-	16	TRBV5-5	TRBJ1-2	-	CASNLGPQDSYYGYTF	TGTGCCAGCAACCTTGGTCCCCAAGACAGCTACTATGGCTACACCTTC
-	19	TRBV28	TRBJ2-2	TRBD2	CASRRLHTSGGATTGELFF	TGTGCCAGCAGGCGCCTCCATACTAGCGGGGGGGCTACCACCGGGGAGCTGTTTTTT
-	15	TRBV28	TRBJ1-5	TRBD1	CASSWGQGLDQPQHF	TGTGCCAGCAGTTGGGGACAGGGGCTGGATCAGCCCCAGCATTTT
-	13	TRBV28	TRBJ2-7	-	CASSLTSIYEQYF	TGTGCCAGCAGTTTAACCTCTATCTACGAGCAGTACTTC
-	13	TRBV27	TRBJ2-7	-	CASSLGETYEQYF	TGTGCCAGCAGTTTAGGGGAGACCTACGAGCAGTACTTC
-	15	TRBV28	TRBJ1-3	-	CASSLNRMTGNTIYF	TGTGCCAGCAGTTTGAACAGGATGACGGGAAACACCATATATTTT
-	16	TRBV2	TRBJ2-7	TRBD2	CASSESQLAASYEQYF	TGTGCCAGCAGTGAATCCCAGCTAGCGGCTTCCTACGAGCAGTACTTC
-	16	TRBV28	TRBJ1-1	-	CASSSLGGERDTEAFF	TGTGCCAGCAGTTCCCTAGGGGGGGAGAGGGACACTGAAGCTTTCTTT
-	13	TRBV7-9	TRBJ2-1	-	CASSLVGANEQFF	TGTGCCAGCAGCTTAGTGGGGGCCAATGAGCAGTTCTTC
-	13	TRBV5-6	TRBJ2-7	-	CASSGRGSYEQYF	TGTGCCAGCAGCGGTAGGGGATCCTACGAGCAGTACTTC
-	16	TRBV6-4	TRBJ2-3	TRBD2	CASSSGASGSTDTQYF	TGTGCCAGCAGCTCAGGGGCTAGCGGGAGCACAGATACGCAGTATTTT
-	13	TRBV5-1	TRBJ2-7	-	CLGLREISYEQYF	TGCCTTGGGTTACGGGAGATCTCCTACGAGCAGTACTTC
-	13	TRBV5-1	TRBJ2-7	-	CASSLGQGGEQYF	TGCGCCAGCAGCTTGGGGCAGGGTGGCGAGCAGTACTTC
-	15	TRBV30	TRBJ2-1	TRBD2	CAWSVGREPHNEQFF	TGTGCCTGGAGTGTGGGGCGGGAGCCACACAATGAGCAGTTCTTC
-	16	TRBV7-9	TRBJ2-2	-	CASSFRQRTNTGELFF	TGTGCCAGCAGCTTCAGACAGAGAACGAACACCGGGGAGCTGTTTTTT
-	17	TRBV7-8	TRBJ2-1	-	CASSLVFNSNPHNEQFF	TGTGCCAGCAGCTTAGTCTTCAACTCGAATCCCCACAATGAGCAGTTCTTC
few	16	TRBV5-5	TRBJ1-4	-	CASSLLSGATNEKLFF	TGTGCCAGCAGCTTGTTGTCGGGGGCAACTAATGAAAAACTGTTTTTT
-	15	TRBV28	TRBJ1-5	TRBD1	CASRGGQGVDQPQHF	TGTGCCAGCAGAGGGGGACAGGGCGTCGATCAGCCCCAGCATTTT
-	14	TRBV9	TRBJ2-1	-	CASSVASADNEQFF	TGTGCCAGCAGCGTGGCTAGCGCGGACAATGAGCAGTTCTTC
-	14	TRBV5-1	TRBJ2-1	-	CASSFGGPDNEQFF	TGCGCCAGCAGCTTCGGAGGGCCGGACAATGAGCAGTTCTTC
once	15	TRBV6-5	TRBJ1-2	-	CASSYSAGFSSGYTF	TGTGCCAGCAGTTACTCGGCAGGGTTTTCATCTGGCTACACCTTC